Following are 25 T cell receptor beta chains from one sample sequenced in a study of blood T cell repertoires in COVID-19. The assay was immunoSEQ multiplex PCR, and TCRdb's table has in-frame clones only and misses some. This table has 65,000 to 75,000 clones, approximately 83% appearing once. The sample comprised peripheral blood. Source of these receptors: an older woman with acute or convalescent COVID-19.

This clone turned up a few times. The chain recombines TRBV7-2 with TRBJ1-4; 7 bases align to TRBD1. Germline V gene lookup returns CDR1 SGHTA and CDR2 FQGNSA. CDR3 length: 14 amino acids. J gave up 10 bases and V 1 base, and 6 bases lay outside the gene matches. CDR3 amino acids: CASSLVKGAAKLFF. CDR3 in DNA: TGTGCCAGCAGCTTAGTGAAGGGGGCCGCAAAACTGTTTTTT.

The chain recombines TRBV6-5 with TRBJ1-2; 8 bases are shared with TRBD1. The length of the CDR3 is 14 residues. Germline loops: CDR1 MNHEY, CDR2 SVGAGI. The V segment lost 6 bases and the J segment 7 bases; nucleotides outside the gene matches: 10. CDR3 residues: CASRRGGQVGGYTF. CDR3 nucleotides: TGTGCCAGCAGGAGGGGGGGACAGGTGGGTGGCTACACCTTC.

The chain employs TRBV6-5 and TRBJ1-3, with 12 nucleotides matching TRBD1. This CDR3 is built from 16 residues. V shed 0 bases and J 10 bases; nucleotides not matched to a gene: 7. Germline V gene data show CDR1 as MNHEY and CDR2 as SVGAGI. CDR3 region: CASSYSGTGGLGTIYF. The CDR3 coding sequence is TGTGCCAGCAGTTACTCCGGGACAGGGGGCCTCGGGACCATATATTTT.

V usage is TRBV18 and J usage is TRBJ1-3, with TRBD1 matching 9 bases. J lost 3 bases, V lost 4 bases, and 1 base had no gene match. This CDR3 region has 14 residues. Germline loops: CDR1 KGHSH, CDR2 LQKENI. CDR3 amino acids: CASSRQGVGNTIYF. CDR3 in DNA: TGTGCCAGCTCACGACAGGGGGTTGGAAACACCATATATTTT.

The genes are TRBV5-1 and TRBJ2-3, with D possibly TRBD2 on 5 matching bases. Germline CDR1 and CDR2: SGHRS and YFSETQ. The CDR3 runs to 17 residues. Trimming removed 0 bases at V and 6 bases at J, with 20 bases between. The DNA for the CDR3 is TGCGCCAGCAGCTTGGCCGCGGGTTCCCCCTCGAGGGATACGCAGTATTTT. Amino acid sequence: CASSLAAGSPSRDTQYF.

V is TRBV6-1 and J is TRBJ2-7; D not certain. The CDR3 sequence is 12 residues long. Per the germline V gene, CDR1 is MNHNS and CDR2 is SASEGT. Trimming removed 0 bases from V and 6 bases from J, with 6 bases in between. The CDR3 DNA reads as TGTGCCAGCAGTGAAGCTGTGGCCGAGCAGTACTTC. This translates into CASSEAVAEQYF.

The genes are TRBV5-1 and TRBJ1-4, with 9 bases that match TRBD1. The CDR3 has 16 residues. From germline, CDR1 is SGHRS and CDR2 YFSETQ. Losses at the gene ends were 4 bases for V and 2 bases for J; bases not matched to a gene: 6. In DNA form, the CDR3 reads TGCGCCAGCAGCGGTGGACAGGGGACTACTAATGAAAAACTGTTTTTT. Translation: CASSGGQGTTNEKLFF.

The chain is built from TRBV30 and TRBJ2-7, with D possibly matching TRBD2 (6 bases). This CDR3 has 14 amino acids. V was trimmed by 0 bases and J by 4 bases, leaving 13 bases between them. Germline-derived CDR1 and CDR2 are GTSNPN and SVGIG (reference sequence). The CDR3 is CAWSVGRGIYEQYF. The CDR3, as DNA: TGTGCCTGGAGTGTAGGCCGGGGGATTTACGAGCAGTACTTC.

The chain employs TRBV6-6 and TRBJ1-2; D is ambiguous. Between the trimmed V and J ends, which lost 5 bases and 3 bases, there was a span of 7 bases. The CDR3 is 12 amino acids. CDR1 and CDR2 from the germline V gene are MNHNY and SVGAGI (reference sequence). CDR3 bases: TGTGCCAGCAGTACACCCTACTATGGCTACACCTTC. Translation gives CASSTPYYGYTF.

The chain links TRBV12-3 or TRBV12-4 to TRBJ2-4; D is possibly TRBD2 (6 bases). V was trimmed by 4 bases and J by 9 bases, leaving 13 bases between them. The CDR3 covers 13 residues. CDR3 nucleotides: TGTGCCAGCAGTTCCCGACTAGAGAGCATTCAGTACTTC. Translation gives CASSSRLESIQYF.

The J gene is TRBJ1-6, the V gene TRBV9, with a tentative D call TRBD1 (6 bases). Deletions cut 0 bases from V and 6 bases from J, with 10 bases between. The CDR3 contains 15 residues. CDR1 SGDLS and CDR2 YYNGEE come from the germline V gene. The CDR3 region has the DNA TGTGCCAGCAGCGTAGGGACAGCACTTAATTCACCCCTCCACTTT. It yields the protein CASSVGTALNSPLHF.

The rearrangement links TRBV5-6 to TRBJ1-4; D is ambiguous. The CDR3 consists of 15 residues. Trimming stripped 4 bases from V and 0 bases from J, with 10 bases between. Germline assignment: CDR1 SGHDT and CDR2 YYEEEE. CDR3 amino acids: CASSVVGATNEKLFF. For the CDR3, the DNA is TGTGCCAGCAGCGTTGTCGGGGCAACTAATGAAAAACTGTTTTTT.

The rearrangement joins TRBV19 to TRBJ1-3; D ambiguous. This CDR3 contains 14 residues. V was clipped by 7 bases and J by 4 bases, with 14 bases between them. The germline V gene encodes CDR1 LNHDA and CDR2 SQIVND (reference sequence). The CDR3 DNA reads TGTGCCAGTAATCCCGGGGTCTCGGGAAACACCATATATTTT. Translation gives CASNPGVSGNTIYF.

The chain employs TRBV7-9 and TRBJ2-2; D may match TRBD1 or TRBD2 (5 bases each). CDR1 and CDR2 from the germline V gene are SEHNR and FQNEAQ (reference sequence). The CDR3 contains 14 residues. With 10 bases removed from V and 6 bases from J, the gap between germline ends came to 18 bases. The CDR3 nucleotides read TGTGCCACCACGGGGCTTTTCCCCGCCGGGGAGCTGTTTTTT. It is translated as CATTGLFPAGELFF.

The V and J genes are TRBV6-5 and TRBJ1-2, with 7 bases aligning to TRBD1. After removal of 4 bases from V and 6 bases from J, the junction contained 8 bases not matched to a gene. This CDR3 is built from 14 residues. Germline CDR1 MNHEY, CDR2 SVGAGI. In nucleotides, the CDR3 is TGTGCCAGCAGTTCGCCGACAGGGATAAATGGCTACACCTTC. Translating gives CASSSPTGINGYTF.

The chain recombines TRBV15 with TRBJ2-1; 10 positions match TRBD2. The CDR3 is 14 residues long. After removal of 7 bases from V and 2 bases from J, the junction contained 2 bases not matched to a gene. Germline CDR1 and CDR2: LNHNV and YYDKDF (reference sequence). The DNA of the CDR3 is TGTGCCACCAATCTAGCGGGGGCCTACAATGAGCAGTTCTTC. This encodes CATNLAGAYNEQFF.

V usage is TRBV27 and J usage is TRBJ1-5, with D possibly matching TRBD1 (6 bases). Germline values: CDR1 MNHEY, CDR2 SMNVEV (reference sequence). V was cut by 5 bases and J by 1 base, with 12 bases left in between. This CDR3 region has 15 residues. The CDR3 nucleotides are TGTGCCAGCAGTCCGCTCACAGGGAGCAATCAGCCCCAGCATTTT. This translates into CASSPLTGSNQPQHF.

The rearrangement links TRBV6-2 or TRBV6-3 to TRBJ2-3; 13 bases agree with TRBD2. V shed 6 bases and J 6 bases; nucleotides not matched to a gene: 15. CDR1 and CDR2 (germline): MNHEY, SVGEGT. The CDR3 extends over 18 amino acids. Written as DNA, the CDR3 is TGTGCCAGCAGCGAGGGGGCGGGACTAGCGGGGTATTCTGATACGCAGTATTTT. Encoded protein: CASSEGAGLAGYSDTQYF.

The chain recombines TRBV11-2 with TRBJ1-1; no definite D call. Germline V lookup: CDR1 SGHAT, CDR2 FQNNGV. This CDR3 comprises 13 residues. The V gene lost 2 bases and the J gene lost 1 base, with 5 bases spanning the gap. In DNA, the CDR3 is TGTGCCAGCAGCTTAACAGAGAACACTGAAGCTTTCTTT. Translating gives CASSLTENTEAFF.

CDR3 region: CASIRGGPNYGYTF. In DNA form, the CDR3 reads TGTGCCAGTATCCGAGGGGGACCGAACTATGGCTACACCTTC. The chain couples TRBV19 to TRBJ1-2; possible D gene TRBD1, 6 bases. CDR3 size: 14 residues. Trimming shortened V by 7 bases and J by 2 bases, and 14 bases separated the two germline ends. The V gene's germline CDR1 is LNHDA and CDR2 SQIVND (reference sequence).

The chain combines TRBV7-3 with TRBJ2-3; a weak D match, TRBD1 (6 bases). This CDR3 contains 13 residues. Germline V CDR1 and CDR2: SGHTA, FQGTGA. Trimming removed 3 bases at V and 5 bases at J, with 9 bases between. This CDR3 is CASSLNREDTQYF. The CDR3 DNA reads as TGTGCCAGCAGCTTGAACAGGGAAGATACGCAGTATTTT.

The chain joins TRBV18 to TRBJ1-2; unclear D gene. CDR1 is KGHSH, CDR2 LQKENI, per germline. The CDR3 runs 14 residues. V was cut by 3 bases and J by 3 bases, with 11 bases left in between. The CDR3 nucleotides are TGTGCCAGCTCACCCGAGGAGGGCTACTATGGCTACACCTTC. It encodes CASSPEEGYYGYTF.

The CDR3 spells CASSQGGGYNSPLHF. CDR3 nucleotides: TGCGCCAGCAGCCAAGGGGGGGGATATAATTCACCCCTCCACTTT. The chain joins TRBV4-1 to TRBJ1-6, with TRBD1 as a possible D gene (5 bases). The V and J ends lost 1 base and 4 bases respectively, with 8 bases between them. Germline CDR1 and CDR2: MGHRA and YSYEKL. This CDR3 comprises 15 residues.

The chain is built from TRBV3-1 (or the pseudogene TRBV3-2) and TRBJ2-1; TRBD1 might be the D (7 bases). Germline-derived CDR1 and CDR2 are LGHDT and YNNKEL (reference sequence). The CDR3 totals 16 residues. Trimming pared 3 bases from V and 0 bases from J, leaving 12 bases between. In DNA, the CDR3 is TGTGCCAGCAGCCAGGAGGGGGCCCTCTCCTACAATGAGCAGTTCTTC. Translation: CASSQEGALSYNEQFF.

The gene calls are TRBV6-6 and TRBJ2-1; TRBD2 matches at 12 bases. Germline V gene lookup returns CDR1 MNHNY and CDR2 SVGAGI (reference sequence). This CDR3 region has 16 residues. The junction had 7 bases not matched to a gene; V was cut back by 8 bases and J by 2 bases. CDR3 loop: CASGDRTSGAYNEQFF. CDR3 in DNA: TGTGCCAGCGGGGACAGGACTAGCGGGGCCTACAATGAGCAGTTCTTC.